The clone carrying this T cell receptor (beta chain) was recorded a few times. TCRdb recomputed calls from the RT-PCR reads with MiXCR, one row per CDR3 protein. The data contain 550,000 to 750,000 distinct CDR3 sequences, 12% to 15% of them singletons. This CDR3 is built from 12 residues. Trimming removed 4 bases from V and 4 bases from J, with 4 bases in between. What was sequenced was memory CD4+ T cells from blood. The TCR sequence derives from a female donor in good health, serving as a healthy control. This chain uses TRBV12-3 or TRBV12-4 with TRBJ1-4; D unclear. In DNA form, the CDR3 reads TGTGCCAGCAGTTACAGTAATGAAAAACTGTTTTTT. Translation gives CASSYSNEKLFF.